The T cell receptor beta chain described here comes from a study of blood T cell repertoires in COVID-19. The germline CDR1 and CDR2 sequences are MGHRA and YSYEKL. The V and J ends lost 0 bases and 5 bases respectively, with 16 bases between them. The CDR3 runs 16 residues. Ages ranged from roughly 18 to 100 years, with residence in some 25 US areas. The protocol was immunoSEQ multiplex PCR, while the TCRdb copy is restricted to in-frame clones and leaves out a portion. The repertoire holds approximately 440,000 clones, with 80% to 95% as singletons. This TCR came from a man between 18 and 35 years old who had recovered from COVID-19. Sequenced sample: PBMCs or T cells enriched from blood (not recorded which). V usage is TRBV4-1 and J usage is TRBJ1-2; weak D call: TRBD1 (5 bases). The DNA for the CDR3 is TGCGCCAGCAGCCAAGATTTCGGGGGTTTTGGGTATGGCTACACCTTC. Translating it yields CASSQDFGGFGYGYTF.